This T cell receptor (beta chain) was observed in a study of CD8 T cells in ankylosing spondylitis. This clonotype was counted only a few times. Its antigen is undetermined. Germline V gene sequence: CDR1 MNHNS, CDR2 SASEGT. V shed 1 base and J shed 7 bases, with 4 bases lying between them. This CDR3 comprises 11 residues. Whole-study results and caveats: Ankylosing spondylitis blood appeared to be characterized by a TCR beta motif of about 8 highly homologous variants.

TCRdb fed the 5' RACE reads into MiXCR, producing one record per CDR3 protein. The sample includes roughly 350,000 distinct CDR3 sequences, less than 10% seen only once; the top ten take roughly 15%. The sequencing sample was made of blood, either unsorted or a sorted T cell fraction (not recorded which). This sequence originates from a male donor with ankylosing spondylitis. The chain is built from TRBV6-1 and TRBJ2-5; D gene uncertain. The CDR3 nucleotides are TGTGCCAGCAGTGAAGAAGGGACCCAGTACTTC. It specifies CASSEEGTQYF.